This T cell receptor beta chain is drawn from a study of T-cell reconstitution after alpha-beta-depleted transplantation in children. Regarding the study as a whole: The main origin of T-cell counts and diversity one year after transplant was newly produced T cells. Recipient T cells and thymic progenitors that survived gave rise to the high TCRbeta diversity observed at day 60 in some patients. Several hundred expanded graft clones reportedly were the source of alpha-beta T cells about two months after transplant.

As it was prepared, the TCRbeta library received unique molecular identifiers. A single record per CDR3 protein comes from TCRdb applying MiXCR to the PCR reads. This sample carries approximately 220,000 distinct CDR3 sequences, approximately 17% of them seen once, and the ten largest clones take 40% to 50%. Trimming removed 6 bases from V and 7 bases from J, with 25 bases in between. There are 17 residues in the CDR3. On this clonotype itself: As yet, its antigen is unknown.

Sequencing used PBMCs, mostly from graft donor cells, obtained 360 days after TCRalphabeta/CD19-depleted stem cell transplant. The sequence came from a male patient aged 2-9 years who had a stem cell transplant for acute lymphoblastic leukemia, so the T cells may come from the graft donor. V gene TRBV12-3 or TRBV12-4 combines with J gene TRBJ2-4; weak D call: TRBD2 (7 bases). CDR3 amino acids: CASSPRVAGATMNIQYF. The CDR3 DNA sequence: TGTGCCAGCAGCCCCAGGGTCGCGGGGGCCACAATGAACATTCAGTACTTC.